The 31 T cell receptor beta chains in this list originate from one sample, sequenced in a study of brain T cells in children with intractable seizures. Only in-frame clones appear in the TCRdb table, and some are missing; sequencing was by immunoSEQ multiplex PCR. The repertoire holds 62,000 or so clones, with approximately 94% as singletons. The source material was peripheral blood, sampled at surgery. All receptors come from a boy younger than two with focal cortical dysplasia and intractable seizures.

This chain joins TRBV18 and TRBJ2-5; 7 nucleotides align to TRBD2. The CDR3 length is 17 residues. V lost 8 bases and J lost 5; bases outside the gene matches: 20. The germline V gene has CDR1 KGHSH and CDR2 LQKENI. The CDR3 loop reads CASAPAIRPGGGETQYF. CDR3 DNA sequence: TGTGCCAGCGCCCCAGCAATACGACCGGGAGGCGGGGAGACCCAGTACTTC.

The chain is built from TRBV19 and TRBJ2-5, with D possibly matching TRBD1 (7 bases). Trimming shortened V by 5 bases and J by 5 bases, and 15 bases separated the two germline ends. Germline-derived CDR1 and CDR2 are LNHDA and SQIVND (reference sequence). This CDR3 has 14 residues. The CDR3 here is CASSFRGAGETQYF. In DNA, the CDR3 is TGTGCCAGTAGTTTCAGGGGGGCCGGGGAGACCCAGTACTTC. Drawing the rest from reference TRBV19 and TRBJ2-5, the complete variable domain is DGGITQSPKYLFRKEGQNVTLSCEQNLNHDAMYWYRQDPGQGLRLIYYSQIVNDFQKGDIAEGYSVSREKKESFPLTVTSAQKNPTAFYLCASSFRGAGETQYFGPGTRLLVL.

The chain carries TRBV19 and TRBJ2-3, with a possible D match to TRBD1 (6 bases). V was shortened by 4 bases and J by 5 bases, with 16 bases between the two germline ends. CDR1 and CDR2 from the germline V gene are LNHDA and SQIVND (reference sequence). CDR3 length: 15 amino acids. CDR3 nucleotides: TGTGCCAGTAGTAATGAATTCAGGGGAATAGATACGCAGTATTTT. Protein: CASSNEFRGIDTQYF.

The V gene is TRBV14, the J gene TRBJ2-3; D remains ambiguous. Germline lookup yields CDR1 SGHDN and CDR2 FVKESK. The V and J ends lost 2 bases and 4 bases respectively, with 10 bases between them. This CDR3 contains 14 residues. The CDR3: CASSQLVFPDTQYF. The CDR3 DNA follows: TGTGCCAGCAGCCAACTAGTTTTCCCAGATACGCAGTATTTT. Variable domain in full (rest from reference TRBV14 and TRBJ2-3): EAGVTQFPSHSVIEKGQTVTLRCDPISGHDNLYWYRRVMGKEIKFLLHFVKESKQDESGMPNNRFLAERTGGTYSTLKVQPAELEDSGVYFCASSQLVFPDTQYFGPGTRLTVL.

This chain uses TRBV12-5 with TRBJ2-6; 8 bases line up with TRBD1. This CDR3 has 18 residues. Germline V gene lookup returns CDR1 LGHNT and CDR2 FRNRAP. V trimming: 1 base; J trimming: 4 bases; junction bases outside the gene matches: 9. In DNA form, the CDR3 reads TGTGCTAGTGGTTTGGGTCAGGGGGCTTTTTTAGGGGCCAACGTCCTGACTTTC. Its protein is CASGLGQGAFLGANVLTF. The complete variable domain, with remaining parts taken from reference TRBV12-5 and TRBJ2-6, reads DARVTQTPRHKVTEMGQEVTMRCQPILGHNTVFWYRQTMMQGLELLAYFRNRAPLDDSGMPKDRFSAEMPDATLATLKIQPSEPRDSAVYFCASGLGQGAFLGANVLTFGAGSRLTVL.

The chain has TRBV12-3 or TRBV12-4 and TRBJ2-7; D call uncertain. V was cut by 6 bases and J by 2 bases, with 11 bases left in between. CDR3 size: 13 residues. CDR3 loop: CASRRAGTYEQYF. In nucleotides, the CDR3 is TGTGCCAGCAGACGGGCTGGGACCTACGAGCAGTACTTC.

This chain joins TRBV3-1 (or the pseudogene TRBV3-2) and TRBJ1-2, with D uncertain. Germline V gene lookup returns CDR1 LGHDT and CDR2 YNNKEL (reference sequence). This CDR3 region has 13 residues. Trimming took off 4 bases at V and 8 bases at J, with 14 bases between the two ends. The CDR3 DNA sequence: TGTGCCAGCAGCCCTACCCCTCTAGGGGGCTACACCTTC. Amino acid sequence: CASSPTPLGGYTF.

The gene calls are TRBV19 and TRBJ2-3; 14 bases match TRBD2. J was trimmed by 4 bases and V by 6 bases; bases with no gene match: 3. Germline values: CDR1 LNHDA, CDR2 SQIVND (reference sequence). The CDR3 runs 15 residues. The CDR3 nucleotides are TGTGCCAGTAGGGGGACTAGCGGGAGTGCAGATACGCAGTATTTT. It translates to CASRGTSGSADTQYF. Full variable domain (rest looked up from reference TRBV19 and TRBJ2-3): DGGITQSPKYLFRKEGQNVTLSCEQNLNHDAMYWYRQDPGQGLRLIYYSQIVNDFQKGDIAEGYSVSREKKESFPLTVTSAQKNPTAFYLCASRGTSGSADTQYFGPGTRLTVL.

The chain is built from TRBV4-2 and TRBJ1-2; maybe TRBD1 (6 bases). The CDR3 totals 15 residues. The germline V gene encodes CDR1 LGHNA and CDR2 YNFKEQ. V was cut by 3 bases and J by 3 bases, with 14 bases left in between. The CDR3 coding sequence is TGTGCCAGCAGCCAGAGCCCGGGACACTACTATGGCTACACCTTC. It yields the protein CASSQSPGHYYGYTF.

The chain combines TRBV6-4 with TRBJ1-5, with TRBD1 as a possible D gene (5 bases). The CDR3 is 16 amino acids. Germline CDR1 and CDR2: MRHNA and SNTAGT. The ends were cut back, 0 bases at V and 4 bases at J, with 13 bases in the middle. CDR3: CASSDSRRDLNQPQHF. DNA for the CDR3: TGTGCCAGCAGTGACTCGAGGCGGGACCTAAATCAGCCCCAGCATTTT.

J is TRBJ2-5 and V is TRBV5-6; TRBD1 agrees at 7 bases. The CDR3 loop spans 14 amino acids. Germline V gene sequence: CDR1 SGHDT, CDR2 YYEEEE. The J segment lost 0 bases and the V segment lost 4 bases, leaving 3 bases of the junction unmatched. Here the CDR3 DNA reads TGTGCCAGCAGCCGCGACAGGGACCAAGAGACCCAGTACTTC. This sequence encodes CASSRDRDQETQYF. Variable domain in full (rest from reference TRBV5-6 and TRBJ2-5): DAGVTQSPTHLIKTRGQQVTLRCSPKSGHDTVSWYQQALGQGPQFIFQYYEEEERQRGNFPDRFSGHQFPNYSSELNVNALLLGDSALYLCASSRDRDQETQYFGPGTRLLVL.

The CDR3 bases are TGTGCCATCACCACAGGGATTAACTATGGCTACACCTTC. Translated: CAITTGINYGYTF. The V gene is TRBV10-3, the J gene TRBJ1-2; D perhaps matches TRBD1 (6 bases). Germline-derived CDR1 and CDR2 are ENHRY and SYGVKD. The CDR3 is 13 amino acids. The V end was cut by 7 bases, the J end by 1 base, with 10 bases between.

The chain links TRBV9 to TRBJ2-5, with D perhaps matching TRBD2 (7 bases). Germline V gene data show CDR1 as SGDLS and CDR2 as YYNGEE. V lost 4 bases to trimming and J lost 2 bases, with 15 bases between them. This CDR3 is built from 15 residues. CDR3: CASSQGRGRQETQYF. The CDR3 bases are TGTGCCAGCAGCCAGGGGAGGGGACGGCAAGAGACCCAGTACTTC.

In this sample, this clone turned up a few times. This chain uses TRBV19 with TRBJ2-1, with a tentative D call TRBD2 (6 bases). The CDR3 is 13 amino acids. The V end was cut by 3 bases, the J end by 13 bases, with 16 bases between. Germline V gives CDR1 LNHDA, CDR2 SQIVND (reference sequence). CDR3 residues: CASSIGQFGLQFF. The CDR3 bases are TGTGCCAGTAGTATTGGGCAGTTTGGACTACAGTTCTTC. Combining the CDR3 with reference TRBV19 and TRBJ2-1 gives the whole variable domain DGGITQSPKYLFRKEGQNVTLSCEQNLNHDAMYWYRQDPGQGLRLIYYSQIVNDFQKGDIAEGYSVSREKKESFPLTVTSAQKNPTAFYLCASSIGQFGLQFFGPGTRLTVL.

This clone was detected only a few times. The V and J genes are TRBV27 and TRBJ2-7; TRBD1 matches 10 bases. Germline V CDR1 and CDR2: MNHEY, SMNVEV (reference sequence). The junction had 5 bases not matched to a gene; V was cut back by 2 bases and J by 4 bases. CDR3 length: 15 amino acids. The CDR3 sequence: CASSLLGQGLYEQYF. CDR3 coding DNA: TGTGCCAGCAGTTTACTGGGACAGGGGCTGTACGAGCAGTACTTC.

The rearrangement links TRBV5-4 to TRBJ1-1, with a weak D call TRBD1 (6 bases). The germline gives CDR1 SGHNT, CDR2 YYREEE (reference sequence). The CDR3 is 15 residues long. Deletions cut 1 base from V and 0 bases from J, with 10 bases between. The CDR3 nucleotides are TGTGCCAGCAGCTTGATCAGGGGAATGAACACTGAAGCTTTCTTT. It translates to CASSLIRGMNTEAFF.

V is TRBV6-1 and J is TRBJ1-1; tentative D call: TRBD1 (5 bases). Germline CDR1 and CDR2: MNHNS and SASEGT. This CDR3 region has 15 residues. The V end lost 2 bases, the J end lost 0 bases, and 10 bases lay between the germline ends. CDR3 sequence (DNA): TGTGCCAGCAGTGAAACCGGGACGGTGAACACTGAAGCTTTCTTT. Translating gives CASSETGTVNTEAFF.

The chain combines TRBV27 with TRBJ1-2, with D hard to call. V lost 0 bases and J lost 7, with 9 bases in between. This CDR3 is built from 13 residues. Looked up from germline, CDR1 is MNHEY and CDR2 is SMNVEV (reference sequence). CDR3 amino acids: CASSLSGEAGYTF. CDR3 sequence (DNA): TGTGCCAGCAGTTTATCTGGGGAAGCTGGCTACACCTTC.

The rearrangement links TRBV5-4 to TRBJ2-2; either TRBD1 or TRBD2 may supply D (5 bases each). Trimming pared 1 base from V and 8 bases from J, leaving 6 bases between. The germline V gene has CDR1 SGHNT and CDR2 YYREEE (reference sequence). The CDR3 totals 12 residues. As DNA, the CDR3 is TGTGCCAGCAGCTTGTGGGGGGGGGAGCTGTTTTTT. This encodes CASSLWGGELFF.

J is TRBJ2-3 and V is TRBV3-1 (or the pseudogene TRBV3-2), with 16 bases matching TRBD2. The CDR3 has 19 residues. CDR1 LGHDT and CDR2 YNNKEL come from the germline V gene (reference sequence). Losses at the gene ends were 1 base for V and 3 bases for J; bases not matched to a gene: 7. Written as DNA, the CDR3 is TGTGCCAGCAGCCAAGCTGGGACTAGCGGGGGGGCAAGGACAGATACGCAGTATTTT. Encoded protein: CASSQAGTSGGARTDTQYF.

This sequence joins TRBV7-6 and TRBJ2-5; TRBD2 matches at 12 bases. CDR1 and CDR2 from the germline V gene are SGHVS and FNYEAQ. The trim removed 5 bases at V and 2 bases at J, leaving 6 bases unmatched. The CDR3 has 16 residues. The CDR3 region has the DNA TGTGCCAGCAGCCCCCGGACTAGCGGGGAGCAAGAGACCCAGTACTTC. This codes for CASSPRTSGEQETQYF.

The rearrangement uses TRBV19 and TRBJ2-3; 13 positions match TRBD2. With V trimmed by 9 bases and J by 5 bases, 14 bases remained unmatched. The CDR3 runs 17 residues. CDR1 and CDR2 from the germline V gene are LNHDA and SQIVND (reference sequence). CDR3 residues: CASSPGRTSGRGDTQYF. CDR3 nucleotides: TGTGCCAGCTCCCCGGGGAGGACTAGCGGGAGAGGAGATACGCAGTATTTT. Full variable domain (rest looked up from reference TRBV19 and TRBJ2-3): DGGITQSPKYLFRKEGQNVTLSCEQNLNHDAMYWYRQDPGQGLRLIYYSQIVNDFQKGDIAEGYSVSREKKESFPLTVTSAQKNPTAFYLCASSPGRTSGRGDTQYFGPGTRLTVL.

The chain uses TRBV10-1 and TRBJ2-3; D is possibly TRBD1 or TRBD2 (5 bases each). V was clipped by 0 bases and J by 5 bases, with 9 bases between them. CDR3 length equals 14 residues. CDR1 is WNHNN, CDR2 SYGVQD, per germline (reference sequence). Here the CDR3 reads CASSESARGDTQYF. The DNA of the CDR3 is TGCGCCAGCAGTGAGTCGGCGAGGGGAGATACGCAGTATTTT.

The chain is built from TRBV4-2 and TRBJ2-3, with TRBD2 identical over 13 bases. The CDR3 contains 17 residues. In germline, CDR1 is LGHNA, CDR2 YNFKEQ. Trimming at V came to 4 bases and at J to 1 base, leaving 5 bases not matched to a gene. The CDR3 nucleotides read TGTGCCAGCAGCCTCGGACTAGCGGGGGAGGGCACAGATACGCAGTATTTT. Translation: CASSLGLAGEGTDTQYF.

CDR3 protein: CASSPQIDYGYTF. The CDR3, as DNA: TGCGCCAGCAGCCCTCAGATAGACTATGGCTACACCTTC. The V gene is TRBV5-1, the J gene TRBJ1-2; no clear D gene. The V gene lost 4 bases and the J gene lost 3 bases, with 10 bases spanning the gap. Germline CDR1 is SGHRS and CDR2 is YFSETQ. The CDR3 length is 13 residues.

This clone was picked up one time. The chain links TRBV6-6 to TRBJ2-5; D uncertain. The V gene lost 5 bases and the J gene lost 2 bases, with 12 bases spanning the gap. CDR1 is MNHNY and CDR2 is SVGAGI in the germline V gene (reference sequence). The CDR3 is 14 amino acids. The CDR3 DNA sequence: TGTGCCAGCAGTACACATGGGGTACAAGAGACCCAGTACTTC. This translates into CASSTHGVQETQYF.

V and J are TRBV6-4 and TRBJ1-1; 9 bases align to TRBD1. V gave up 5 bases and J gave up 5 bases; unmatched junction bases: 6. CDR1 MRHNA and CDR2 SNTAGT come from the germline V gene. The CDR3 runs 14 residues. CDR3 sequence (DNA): TGTGCCAGCAGTCTTGACAGGGGGGATACTGAAGCTTTCTTT. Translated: CASSLDRGDTEAFF.

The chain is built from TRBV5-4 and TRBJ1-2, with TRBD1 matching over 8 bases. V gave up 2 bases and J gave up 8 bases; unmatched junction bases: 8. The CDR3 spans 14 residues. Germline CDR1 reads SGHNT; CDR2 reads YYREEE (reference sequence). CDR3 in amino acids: CASSLRQGTLGYTF. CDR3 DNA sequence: TGTGCCAGCAGCTTAAGACAGGGGACCCTGGGCTACACCTTC.

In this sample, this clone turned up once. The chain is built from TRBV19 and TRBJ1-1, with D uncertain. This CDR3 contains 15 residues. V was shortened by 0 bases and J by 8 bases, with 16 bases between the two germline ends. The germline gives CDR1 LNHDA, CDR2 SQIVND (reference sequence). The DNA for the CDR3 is TGTGCCAGTAGTATAGATAGAAGAAGCATGGTCGAAGCTTTCTTT. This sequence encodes CASSIDRRSMVEAFF.

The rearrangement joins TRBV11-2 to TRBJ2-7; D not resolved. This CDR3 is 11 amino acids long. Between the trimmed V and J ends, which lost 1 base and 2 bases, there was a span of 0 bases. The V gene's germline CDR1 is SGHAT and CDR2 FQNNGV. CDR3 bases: TGTGCCAGCAGCTTAGCCTACGAGCAGTACTTC. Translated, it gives CASSLAYEQYF.

The CDR3 bases are TGTGCCAGCAGTTTTGAGGGCCGGGTCACTGAAGCTTTCTTT. Encoded protein: CASSFEGRVTEAFF. V is TRBV6-5 and J is TRBJ1-1; D ambiguous. This CDR3 is 14 amino acids long. The V and J ends lost 4 bases and 4 bases respectively, with 13 bases between them. CDR1 is MNHEY and CDR2 is SVGAGI in the germline V gene.